Following are 27 T cell receptor beta chains from one sample sequenced in a study of T-cell reconstitution after alpha-beta-depleted transplantation in children. Preparing the TCRbeta library involved the use of unique molecular identifiers. TCRdb reprocessed the PCR reads with MiXCR, giving one entry per CDR3 protein. The sample has hundreds of thousands of distinct CDR3 sequences; around a sixth are singletons. The starting material was PBMCs from the stem cell graft donor, obtained from the stem cell graft. The receptors shown here come from a human donor who donated a stem cell graft to a child with acute myeloid leukemia.

This clonotype was seen many times. V usage is TRBV20-1 and J usage is TRBJ1-1; possible D gene TRBD1, 6 bases. Germline V gene lookup returns CDR1 DFQATT and CDR2 SNEGSKA (reference sequence). The CDR3 contains 15 residues. With 5 bases removed from V and 6 bases from J, the gap between germline ends came to 22 bases. In DNA form, the CDR3 reads TGCAGTGCTGGGGGCAGGAATAGGGCCACTGCTGAAGCTTTCTTT. This sequence encodes CSAGGRNRATAEAFF.

The V gene is TRBV7-9, the J gene TRBJ2-1, with D tentatively TRBD1 or TRBD2 (6 bases each). From germline, CDR1 is SEHNR and CDR2 FQNEAQ (reference sequence). The ends were cut back, 8 bases at V and 5 bases at J, with 19 bases in the middle. The CDR3 contains 15 residues. The CDR3 bases are TGTGCCAGCCGGGGGTTAGACAGGTATGACAATGAGCAGTTCTTC. Its translation: CASRGLDRYDNEQFF.

This clonotype occurred many times. The gene calls are TRBV6-1 and TRBJ2-3; D not resolved. There are 14 residues in the CDR3. Germline lookup yields CDR1 MNHNS and CDR2 SASEGT. V gave up 5 bases and J gave up 0 bases, with 9 bases separating them. The CDR3 loop reads CASSLPDSTDTQYF. The CDR3 DNA follows: TGTGCCAGCAGTCTCCCGGACAGCACAGATACGCAGTATTTT.

Concerning this clonotype itself: A single base separates this from a much larger clone, so it may be a read error. The chain carries TRBV5-1 and TRBJ2-7, with D possibly being TRBD1 or TRBD2 (5 bases each). The CDR3 covers 14 residues. The germline CDR1 and CDR2 sequences are SGHRS and YFSETQ. CDR3 protein: CASSWGLTETEQCF. The DNA of the CDR3 is TGCGCCAGCAGCTGGGGGTTGACAGAGACCGAGCAGTGCTTC.

This clonotype was seen a handful of times. The chain combines TRBV12-3 or TRBV12-4 with TRBJ1-3; 8 nucleotides match TRBD1. J lost 0 bases, V lost 6 bases, and 10 bases had no gene match. The CDR3 extends over 17 amino acids. The CDR3: CASSSTGGTYSGNTIYF. The CDR3 bases are TGTGCCAGCAGCTCAACAGGGGGGACATACTCTGGAAACACCATATATTTT.

The rearrangement uses TRBV7-9 and TRBJ2-1; TRBD1 matches 8 bases. The germline gives CDR1 SEHNR, CDR2 FQNEAQ (reference sequence). With V trimmed by 5 bases and J by 8 bases, 8 bases remained unmatched. The CDR3 runs 14 residues. The DNA for the CDR3 is TGTGCCAGCAGCCCGTGGACAGGGCGGGATGAGCAGTTCTTC. Protein product: CASSPWTGRDEQFF.

Turning to this clonotype: Since a much larger clone is just one base distant, this may be a read error. The genes are TRBV20-1 and TRBJ1-1; D unclear. Germline CDR1 DFQATT, CDR2 SNEGSKA (reference sequence). This CDR3 has 15 residues. Trimming pared 8 bases from V and 0 bases from J, leaving 19 bases between. CDR3 protein: CSPRGGAQMNTEAFF. CDR3 in DNA: TGCAGTCCTCGCGGCGGAGCTCAGATGAACACTGAAGCTTTCTTT.

The chain is built from TRBV5-1 and TRBJ2-1, with 8 bases that match TRBD1. CDR3 size: 15 residues. J was trimmed by 8 bases and V by 0 bases; bases with no gene match: 7. Germline-derived CDR1 and CDR2 are SGHRS and YFSETQ. The CDR3 nucleotides are TGCGCCAGCAGCTTGGGGGACAGGCTATATTATGAGCAGTTCTTC. It yields the protein CASSLGDRLYYEQFF.

This clonotype showed up just a few times. The chain uses TRBV6-1 and TRBJ1-5; 8 bases are a match to TRBD1. This CDR3 contains 16 residues. Germline V gene lookup returns CDR1 MNHNS and CDR2 SASEGT. With V trimmed by 8 bases and J by 2 bases, 11 bases remained unmatched. CDR3 in amino acids: CASAQGAGAGNQPQHF. Written as DNA, the CDR3 is TGTGCCAGCGCCCAGGGGGCTGGGGCGGGCAATCAGCCCCAGCATTTT.

This clonotype occurred a few times. The J gene is TRBJ2-6, the V gene TRBV6-5, with D possibly matching TRBD1 (6 bases). There are 19 residues in the CDR3. Germline V gene lookup returns CDR1 MNHEY and CDR2 SVGAGI. Trimming took 2 bases from V and 0 from J, leaving 17 bases between them. CDR3 amino acids: CASSYDTGSGTSGANVLTF. CDR3 in DNA: TGTGCCAGCAGTTACGACACAGGGTCCGGGACCTCTGGGGCCAACGTCCTGACTTTC.

This clonotype has ten or more counts. The CDR3: CSARDREGYTF. For the CDR3, the DNA is TGCAGTGCTAGAGATCGAGAAGGCTACACCTTC. J is TRBJ1-2 and V is TRBV20-1; the D is unclear. CDR1 is DFQATT and CDR2 is SNEGSKA in the germline V gene (reference sequence). V lost 0 bases to trimming and J lost 8 bases, with 7 bases between them. The CDR3 spans 11 residues.

This clonotype was recorded a few times. J is TRBJ2-1 and V is TRBV7-2; D remains ambiguous. CDR3 length: 14 residues. Germline CDR1 is SGHTA and CDR2 is FQGNSA. V was trimmed by 0 bases and J by 8 bases, leaving 11 bases between them. The chain's CDR3 is CASSLAGTFYEQFF. The DNA for the CDR3 is TGTGCCAGCAGCTTAGCCGGAACTTTCTATGAGCAGTTCTTC.

The rearrangement uses TRBV20-1 and TRBJ1-1; D possibly corresponds to TRBD1 (5 bases). Trimming shortened V by 0 bases and J by 1 base, and 18 bases separated the two germline ends. CDR1 is DFQATT, CDR2 SNEGSKA, per germline (reference sequence). This CDR3 contains 17 residues. CDR3 protein: CSARDPGRGFTNTEAFF. In DNA, the CDR3 is TGCAGTGCTAGAGACCCGGGACGGGGGTTTACGAACACTGAAGCTTTCTTT.

This clonotype was recorded many times. The V gene is TRBV20-1, the J gene TRBJ2-7, with TRBD1 as a possible D gene (5 bases). The V gene lost 3 bases and the J gene lost 6 bases, with 15 bases spanning the gap. The CDR3 length is 13 residues. The germline gives CDR1 DFQATT, CDR2 SNEGSKA (reference sequence). The CDR3 DNA follows: TGCAGTGCTAGCCACGGTGGGGCCGGCGAGCAGTACGTC. Protein: CSASHGGAGEQYV.

This clonotype was seen ten or more times. The chain's CDR3 is CAIAGGGGQETQYF. CDR3 in DNA: TGTGCCATCGCCGGAGGTGGGGGCCAAGAGACCCAGTACTTC. V gene TRBV10-3 combines with J gene TRBJ2-5; D might be TRBD1 or TRBD2, each matching 5 bases. The CDR3 totals 14 residues. Trimming removed 8 bases at V and 1 base at J, with 14 bases between. Germline CDR1 reads ENHRY; CDR2 reads SYGVKD.

The chain is built from TRBV14 and TRBJ1-1; D not certain. Germline V CDR1 and CDR2: SGHDN, FVKESK. V was clipped by 1 base and J by 1 base, with 19 bases between them. The CDR3 is 18 residues long. The CDR3 protein is CASSQGGEPLRRNTEAFF. CDR3 sequence (DNA): TGTGCCAGCAGCCAAGGGGGAGAACCTCTCCGGCGGAACACTGAAGCTTTCTTT.

CDR3 protein: CSARDPERGVPEAFF. DNA for the CDR3: TGCAGTGCTAGAGACCCCGAGAGAGGAGTACCTGAAGCTTTCTTT. The chain couples TRBV20-1 to TRBJ1-1; D gene ambiguous. This CDR3 is 15 amino acids long. Per the germline V gene, CDR1 is DFQATT and CDR2 is SNEGSKA (reference sequence). Trimming cost V 0 bases and J 6 bases, with 17 bases left between them.

This clonotype was observed many times. This chain connects TRBV7-9 to TRBJ1-2; D is uncertain. Germline loops: CDR1 SEHNR, CDR2 FQNEAQ (reference sequence). With 0 bases removed from V and 3 bases from J, the gap between germline ends came to 11 bases. The CDR3 extends over 15 amino acids. The chain's CDR3 is CASSLATESHYGYTF. The CDR3 DNA sequence: TGTGCCAGCAGCTTAGCGACGGAATCCCACTATGGCTACACCTTC.

A few counts support this clonotype. The chain links TRBV12-3 or TRBV12-4 to TRBJ1-5, with D perhaps matching TRBD1 (6 bases). V was clipped by 4 bases and J by 1 base, with 14 bases between them. This CDR3 comprises 16 residues. This chain's CDR3 is CASSSAGTWSNQPQHF. CDR3 in DNA: TGTGCCAGCAGTTCCGCCGGGACATGGAGCAATCAGCCCCAGCATTTT.

The gene calls are TRBV5-1 and TRBJ1-5; weak D call: TRBD1 (6 bases). In germline, CDR1 is SGHRS, CDR2 YFSETQ. The CDR3 extends over 16 amino acids. The ends were cut back, 0 bases at V and 4 bases at J, with 14 bases in the middle. For the CDR3, the DNA is TGCGCCAGCAGCTTGGGGCCAGGGGTTGATAATCAGCCCCAGCATTTT. It specifies CASSLGPGVDNQPQHF. Full variable domain (rest looked up from reference TRBV5-1 and TRBJ1-5): KAGVTQTPRYLIKTRGQQVTLSCSPISGHRSVSWYQQTPGQGLQFLFEYFSETQRNKGNFPGRFSGRQFSNSRSEMNVSTLELGDSALYLCASSLGPGVDNQPQHFGDGTRLSIL.

The rearrangement links TRBV20-1 to TRBJ2-5; 8 bases match TRBD2. The junction had 12 bases not matched to a gene; V was cut back by 4 bases and J by 5 bases. Germline V gives CDR1 DFQATT, CDR2 SNEGSKA (reference sequence). The CDR3 is made up of 15 amino acids. The CDR3 region is CSATRDSGVRETQYF. As DNA, the CDR3 is TGCAGTGCTACCCGGGATAGCGGGGTGCGGGAGACCCAGTACTTC.

This clonotype was counted a few times. V usage is TRBV6-5 and J usage is TRBJ1-2, with D unclear. This CDR3 spans 15 amino acids. Per the germline V gene, CDR1 is MNHEY and CDR2 is SVGAGI. Trimming took off 2 bases at V and 5 bases at J, with 15 bases between the two ends. CDR3 in amino acids: CASSYGGTGVYGYTF. CDR3 coding DNA: TGTGCCAGCAGTTACGGAGGAACCGGTGTTTATGGCTACACCTTC.

This clonotype showed up many times. The J gene is TRBJ2-7, the V gene TRBV29-1; D remains unclear. The ends were cut back, 5 bases at V and 5 bases at J, with 7 bases in the middle. The CDR3 sequence is 10 residues long. CDR1 is SQVTM and CDR2 is ANQGSEA in the germline V gene. The CDR3 reads CSVLSNEQYF. Written as DNA, the CDR3 is TGCAGCGTTCTTTCCAACGAGCAGTACTTC.

This clonotype was detected a few times. The chain joins TRBV20-1 to TRBJ2-2; 7 bases map to TRBD1. The CDR3 covers 16 residues. J gave up 0 bases and V 3 bases, and 7 bases lay outside the gene matches. The V gene's germline CDR1 is DFQATT and CDR2 SNEGSKA (reference sequence). This CDR3 is CSASGIGGANTGELFF. DNA for the CDR3: TGCAGTGCTAGTGGCATAGGGGGCGCGAACACCGGGGAGCTGTTTTTT.

Ten or more counts support this clonotype. V and J are TRBV7-2 and TRBJ2-5, with 7 bases that match TRBD2. The CDR3 contains 14 residues. Looked up from germline, CDR1 is SGHTA and CDR2 is FQGNSA. Trimming removed 3 bases from V and 2 bases from J; junction bases left unmatched: 3. CDR3 amino acids: CASSFGLVQETQYF. CDR3 bases: TGTGCCAGCAGCTTCGGACTAGTGCAAGAGACCCAGTACTTC.

There are a few counts of this clonotype. The chain carries TRBV5-4 and TRBJ1-6; D unresolved. Germline V gives CDR1 SGHNT, CDR2 YYREEE (reference sequence). CDR3 length: 9 residues. V was clipped by 4 bases and J by 13 bases, with 3 bases between them. CDR3 protein: CASSLPLHF. CDR3 DNA: TGTGCCAGCAGCCTGCCCCTCCACTTT. Full variable domain (rest looked up from reference TRBV5-4 and TRBJ1-6): ETGVTQSPTHLIKTRGQQVTLRCSSQSGHNTVSWYQQALGQGPQFIFQYYREEENGRGNFPPRFSGLQFPNYSSELNVNALELDDSALYLCASSLPLHFGNGTRLTVT.

This rearrangement joins TRBV15 to TRBJ2-5, with 7 bases aligning to TRBD1. Germline-derived CDR1 and CDR2 are LNHNV and YYDKDF (reference sequence). The CDR3 has 13 amino acids. The V segment lost 4 bases and the J segment 2 bases; nucleotides outside the gene matches: 1. The CDR3 is CATSMDRQETQYF. For the CDR3, the DNA is TGTGCCACCAGCATGGACAGGCAAGAGACCCAGTACTTC.